The 11 T cell receptor beta chains below were found in one sample sequenced in a study of blood T cell repertoires in COVID-19. Some clones are missing from TCRdb's copy, which holds only in-frame ones; the method was immunoSEQ multiplex PCR. Here the sample spans about 250,000 clones, approximately 83% being singletons. The sample comprised PBMCs or T cells enriched from blood (not recorded which). These receptors originate from a woman in her 30s who had recovered from COVID-19.

The gene calls are TRBV9 and TRBJ1-2; maybe TRBD1 (6 bases). CDR3 size: 15 residues. Germline-derived CDR1 and CDR2 are SGDLS and YYNGEE. Trimming shortened V by 2 bases and J by 6 bases, and 17 bases separated the two germline ends. In DNA form, the CDR3 reads TGTGCCAGCAGCGTCGAACCGACGGCAGGGGATGGCTACACCTTC. This sequence encodes CASSVEPTAGDGYTF.

The table lists this clone with a count of one. This chain links TRBV15 with TRBJ1-3, with D unclear. This CDR3 is built from 15 residues. Trimming removed 0 bases from V and 0 bases from J, with 6 bases in between. The V gene's germline CDR1 is LNHNV and CDR2 YYDKDF (reference sequence). The CDR3 DNA is TGTGCCACCAGCAGAGATAGCGCCTCTGGAAACACCATATATTTT. This encodes CATSRDSASGNTIYF.

This clone was seen only a few times. This chain joins TRBV27 and TRBJ2-1, with 9 bases fitting TRBD2. Per the germline V gene, CDR1 is MNHEY and CDR2 is SMNVEV (reference sequence). V shed 5 bases and J 5 bases; nucleotides not matched to a gene: 10. This CDR3 comprises 16 residues. This CDR3 reads CASSLYSGTSNNEQFF. CDR3 coding DNA: TGTGCCAGCAGTCTCTACTCCGGGACTAGCAACAATGAGCAGTTCTTC.

This chain connects TRBV5-1 to TRBJ1-6; no reliable D call. Germline V gene sequence: CDR1 SGHRS, CDR2 YFSETQ. The CDR3 length is 15 residues. V lost 0 bases, J lost 6 bases, and 10 bases lay in between. CDR3 in DNA: TGCGCCAGCAGCTTGGAGAGGGCTTCTAATTCACCCCTCCACTTT. Protein product: CASSLERASNSPLHF.

This clone has more than one count but fewer than ten. Written as DNA, the CDR3 is TGTGCCAGTCAACAGGGCTATAAAAGACTAGCCAAAAACATTCAGTACTTC. Translating gives CASQQGYKRLAKNIQYF. The V gene is TRBV19, the J gene TRBJ2-4; TRBD1 is a possible D gene (6 bases). The germline CDR1 and CDR2 sequences are LNHDA and SQIVND (reference sequence). Trimming stripped 8 bases from V and 0 bases from J, with 20 bases between. The length of the CDR3 is 17 residues.

The CDR3, as DNA: TGCGCCAGCAGCTTGGGTCCAATGAACACTGAAGCTTTCTTT. Translation: CASSLGPMNTEAFF. J is TRBJ1-1 and V is TRBV5-1; the D is unclear. V lost 0 bases and J lost 0, with 6 bases in between. Germline CDR1 SGHRS, CDR2 YFSETQ. This CDR3 is built from 14 residues.

The CDR3 protein is CASSIDGQQETQYF. The DNA for the CDR3 is TGTGCCAGTAGTATAGATGGACAGCAAGAGACCCAGTACTTC. V is TRBV19 and J is TRBJ2-5; perhaps TRBD1 as D (6 bases). Trimming took 0 bases from V and 2 from J, leaving 7 bases between them. The CDR3 runs 14 residues. CDR1 is LNHDA, CDR2 SQIVND, per germline (reference sequence).

This clone has more than one count but fewer than ten. J is TRBJ2-3 and V is TRBV2, with 11 bases aligning to TRBD2. The CDR3 sequence is 18 residues long. V lost 6 bases to trimming and J lost 0 bases; unmatched junction nucleotides: 11. CDR1 and CDR2 (germline): SNHLY, FYNNEI. This CDR3 is CASRALAGGGRSTDTQYF. The DNA for the CDR3 is TGTGCCAGCAGAGCCCTAGCGGGAGGCGGTCGTAGCACAGATACGCAGTATTTT. Drawing the rest from reference TRBV2 and TRBJ2-3, the complete variable domain is EPEVTQTPSHQVTQMGQEVILRCVPISNHLYFYWYRQILGQKVEFLVSFYNNEISEKSEIFDDQFSVERPDGSNFTLKIRSTKLEDSAMYFCASRALAGGGRSTDTQYFGPGTRLTVL.

This clone was counted between two and nine times. V gene TRBV29-1 combines with J gene TRBJ2-7; possible D gene TRBD1, 5 bases. V was trimmed by 5 bases and J by 2 bases, leaving 10 bases between them. The CDR3 is 12 amino acids. Germline V lookup: CDR1 SQVTM, CDR2 ANQGSEA. DNA for the CDR3: TGCAGCGTTAGTCAGGACACCTACGAGCAGTACTTC. Its protein is CSVSQDTYEQYF.

The chain combines TRBV5-6 with TRBJ1-5, with 7 bases fitting TRBD1. The CDR3 is 15 residues long. The V gene's germline CDR1 is SGHDT and CDR2 YYEEEE. V shed 1 base and J 4 bases; nucleotides not matched to a gene: 5. The CDR3 DNA reads TGTGCCAGCAGCTTGTGGGGACAGAGAAATCAGCCCCAGCATTTT. Translation: CASSLWGQRNQPQHF. The variable domain in full, completed from reference TRBV5-6 and TRBJ1-5, reads DAGVTQSPTHLIKTRGQQVTLRCSPKSGHDTVSWYQQALGQGPQFIFQYYEEEERQRGNFPDRFSGHQFPNYSSELNVNALLLGDSALYLCASSLWGQRNQPQHFGDGTRLSIL.

The V call is TRBV7-9, the J call TRBJ2-1, with 9 bases aligning to TRBD1. The CDR3 is 15 amino acids. Losses at the gene ends were 3 bases for V and 5 bases for J; bases not matched to a gene: 5. Germline V CDR1 and CDR2: SEHNR, FQNEAQ (reference sequence). The CDR3 loop reads CASSFRRTGDNEQFF. The CDR3 DNA reads as TGTGCCAGCAGCTTCCGGCGGACAGGGGACAATGAGCAGTTCTTC.